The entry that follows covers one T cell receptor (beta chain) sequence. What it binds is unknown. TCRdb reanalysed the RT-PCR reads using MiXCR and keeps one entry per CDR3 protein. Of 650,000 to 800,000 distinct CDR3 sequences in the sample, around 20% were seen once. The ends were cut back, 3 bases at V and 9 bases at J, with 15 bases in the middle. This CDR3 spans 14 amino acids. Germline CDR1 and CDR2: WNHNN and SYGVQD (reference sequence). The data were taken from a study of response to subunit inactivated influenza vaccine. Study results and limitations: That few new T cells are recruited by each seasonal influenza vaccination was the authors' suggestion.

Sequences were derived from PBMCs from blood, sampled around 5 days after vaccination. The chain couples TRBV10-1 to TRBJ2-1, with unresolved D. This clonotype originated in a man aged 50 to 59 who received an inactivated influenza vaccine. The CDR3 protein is CASSEKIHTIEQFF. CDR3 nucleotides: TGCGCCAGCAGTGAAAAGATCCACACCATTGAGCAGTTCTTC.